One and the same sample provided the 10 T cell receptor beta chains below, sequenced in a study of blood T cells in healthy people across ages. A second PCR of roughly 6 to 12 cycles used a sample-barcoded 5' primer and a J-beta primer mix. TCRdb independently ran MiXCR on the 5' RACE reads; one entry per CDR3 protein. The table has 650,000 to 800,000 distinct CDR3 sequences, under 45% seen once; the top ten hold about a fifth. The sequencing sample was made of blood. All receptors derive from a man aged 55 to 69 in good health.

This clonotype was observed a few times. This chain uses TRBV20-1 with TRBJ1-2; 7 nucleotides align to TRBD1. Germline trimming cut 3 bases from V and 4 bases from J; bases unmatched to any gene: 11. Germline V gives CDR1 DFQATT, CDR2 SNEGSKA (reference sequence). The CDR3 loop spans 15 amino acids. CDR3 amino acids: CSARADRRLSYGYTF. As DNA, the CDR3 is TGCAGTGCTAGGGCGGACAGGCGGCTTTCCTATGGCTACACCTTC.

In this sample, this clonotype turned up a few times. The rearrangement uses TRBV28 and TRBJ2-5, with TRBD1 matching 7 bases. With 5 bases clipped from V and 11 bases from J, the junction kept 11 bases outside the gene matches. CDR1 MDHEN and CDR2 SYDVKM come from the germline V gene. The CDR3 totals 13 residues. The DNA of the CDR3 is TGTGCCAGCAGTCCGACAGGGTTTGATGAGCAGTACTTC. This gives the protein CASSPTGFDEQYF.

In regard to this clonotype: A much larger clone differs by one base, so this may be a read error. V is TRBV6-1 and J is TRBJ2-3; D gene ambiguous. The CDR3 length is 10 residues. Between the trimmed V and J ends, which lost 4 bases and 7 bases, there was a span of 3 bases. CDR1 and CDR2 (germline): MNHNS, SASEGT. In DNA, the CDR3 is TGTGCCAGCAGTGGAAATACGCAGTATTTT. Encoded protein: CASSGNTQYF.

In regard to this clonotype: Sequence at one end of the junction differs from germline and may be a read error. V is TRBV11-3 and J is TRBJ2-4; TRBD2 agrees at 7 bases. The CDR3 has 14 amino acids. Germline CDR1 is SGHNT and CDR2 is YENEEA. CDR3 in DNA: TGTGCCAGCGGACCTGGGGGGGAGGTAGACATCCAGTACTTC. Its protein is CASGPGGEVDIQYF. Supplemented by reference TRBV11-3 and TRBJ2-4, the full variable domain reads EAGVVQSPRYKIIEKKQPVAFWCNPISGHNTLYWYLQNLGQGPELLIRYENEEAVDDSQLPKDRFSAERLKGVDSTLKIQPAELGDSAVYLCASGPGGEVDIQYFGAGTRLSVL.

This clonotype appeared a few times. V gene TRBV18 combines with J gene TRBJ2-1; D not certain. The V end was cut by 4 bases, the J end by 0 bases, with 16 bases between. The CDR3 is 17 residues long. The V gene's germline CDR1 is KGHSH and CDR2 LQKENI. Here the CDR3 reads CASSLNPSTGSYNEQFF. The CDR3 DNA reads as TGTGCCAGCTCACTGAACCCTTCCACTGGCTCCTACAATGAGCAGTTCTTC.

The V call is TRBV7-2, the J call TRBJ1-4, with TRBD1 matching over 7 bases. This CDR3 is built from 15 residues. After removal of 2 bases from V and 11 bases from J, the junction contained 11 bases not matched to a gene. The germline gives CDR1 SGHTA, CDR2 FQGNSA. The CDR3 nucleotides read TGTGCCAGCAGCTTACAAGATTTCGACAGGGCGAAACTGTTTTTT. This gives the protein CASSLQDFDRAKLFF.

This sequence joins TRBV10-3 and TRBJ2-5, with 7 nucleotides matching TRBD2. The junction had 5 bases not matched to a gene; V was cut back by 5 bases and J by 5 bases. Germline V gives CDR1 ENHRY, CDR2 SYGVKD. This CDR3 contains 13 residues. The CDR3 DNA reads as TGTGCCATCAGTCCCCTCGGGGGGGAGACCCAGTACTTC. Protein sequence: CAISPLGGETQYF.

This clonotype has a single count. The rearrangement links TRBV6-2 or TRBV6-3 to TRBJ1-1; D perhaps matches TRBD1 (5 bases). This CDR3 region has 12 residues. The V gene's germline CDR1 is MNHEY and CDR2 SVGEGT. V was trimmed by 5 bases and J by 10 bases, leaving 14 bases between them. CDR3 sequence: CASSREFGGAFF. The CDR3 bases are TGTGCCAGCAGTCGGGAATTTGGGGGAGCTTTCTTT.

The chain employs TRBV7-6 and TRBJ1-5, with D unresolved. Germline V gene sequence: CDR1 SGHVS, CDR2 FNYEAQ. This CDR3 is 13 amino acids long. V lost 5 bases, J lost 4 bases, and 9 bases lay in between. CDR3 sequence: CASSEGVNQPQHF. CDR3 nucleotides: TGTGCCAGCAGCGAAGGTGTTAATCAGCCCCAGCATTTT.

Ten or more counts support this clonotype. This rearrangement joins TRBV4-3 to TRBJ2-3; D remains ambiguous. This CDR3 contains 14 residues. With 2 bases removed from V and 0 bases from J, the gap between germline ends came to 6 bases. CDR1 and CDR2 (germline): LGHNA, YSLEER. Here the CDR3 DNA reads TGCGCCAGCAGCCAACAATATAGCACAGATACGCAGTATTTT. Protein: CASSQQYSTDTQYF.